A selection of T cell receptor beta chains follows, all from one sample in a study of blood T cell repertoires in COVID-19. Measured with immunoSEQ multiplex PCR; TCRdb has only the in-frame clones, and not every one. Of 100,000 to 150,000 clones listed, around nine tenths are singletons. Sample: peripheral blood. Receptors were obtained from a human donor in a cohort sampled during active COVID-19. Both conserved end residues are part of each CDR3. A D gene is named only where the DNA matches it firmly. Clone size is shown for a subset of rows, as once, few, many or a class of expanded clone.

V gene	D gene	clone size	J gene	CDR3 protein	CDR3 DNA
TRBV28	TRBD2	.	TRBJ2-7	CASSLILAGTYEQYF	TGTGCCAGCAGTTTAATCCTAGCGGGTACCTACGAGCAGTACTTC
TRBV5-1	TRBD2	.	TRBJ2-1	CASSPRTSGGYEQFF	TGCGCCAGCAGCCCTCGGACTAGCGGGGGCTATGAGCAGTTCTTC
TRBV28	.	once	TRBJ1-2	CASRAGGRSIYGYTF	TGTGCCAGCCGCGCCGGGGGGCGTTCGATATATGGCTACACCTTC
TRBV25-1	TRBD1	.	TRBJ1-6	CASTGTGLSPLHF	TGTGCCAGCACCGGGACAGGGCTTTCACCCCTCCACTTT
TRBV3-1/TRBV3-2	TRBD2	.	TRBJ2-7	CASSQTFSGRAAYEQYF	TGTGCCAGCAGCCAGACCTTTAGCGGGAGGGCTGCCTACGAGCAGTACTTC
TRBV11-1	TRBD2	.	TRBJ2-1	CASSRLAGGYNEQFF	TGTGCCAGCAGCCGACTAGCGGGGGGGTACAATGAGCAGTTCTTC
TRBV3-1/TRBV3-2	TRBD1	few	TRBJ2-1	CASSSGQGAIDEQFF	TGTGCCAGCAGCAGTGGGCAGGGGGCGATTGATGAGCAGTTCTTC
TRBV7-6	.	.	TRBJ2-3	CASSLSPKPTDTQYF	TGTGCCAGCAGCTTATCACCTAAACCCACAGATACGCAGTATTTT
TRBV6-2/TRBV6-3	.	.	TRBJ1-5	CASSPDGSNQPQHF	TGTGCCAGCAGTCCCGACGGGAGCAATCAGCCCCAGCATTTT
TRBV11-2	TRBD2	.	TRBJ2-3	CASSPRPGGVTDTQYF	TGTGCCAGCAGCCCCCGCCCGGGGGGAGTTACAGATACGCAGTATTTT